This TCR beta chain derives from a study of T cells after yellow fever vaccination. The germline V gene encodes CDR1 SGHRS and CDR2 YFSETQ. J gave up 5 bases and V 2 bases, and 10 bases lay outside the gene matches. This CDR3 has 16 amino acids. General study results and limits: Some clonotypes were seen in both the CD4 and the CD8 compartments. These made up a small share and likely arose from convergent recombination.

As regards this clonotype: Its antigen remains unknown.

One entry per CDR3 protein results from TCRdb running MiXCR on the 5' RACE reads. The sample records just over 300,000 distinct CDR3 sequences, more than 3% being singletons. This clonotype was obtained from a man between 18 and 29 years old who received the YFV17D yellow fever vaccine. The chain joins TRBV5-1 to TRBJ2-3; 8 positions agree with TRBD1. The sample here was PBMCs, taken on the day of the yellow fever booster vaccination. The CDR3 region is CASSFSGTGGKDTQYF. In DNA form, the CDR3 reads TGCGCCAGCAGCTTCTCCGGGACAGGTGGTAAAGATACGCAGTATTTT.